A single sample is the source of the 10 T cell receptor beta chains below, sequenced in a study of T cells and Merkel cell carcinoma outcomes. The data were produced by immunoSEQ multiplex PCR, yet TCRdb's version contains in-frame clones alone and is incomplete. The sample holds about 14,000 clones, 92% seen once. The sample was tumor tissue from Merkel cell carcinoma. The source is a human donor with Merkel cell carcinoma.

The V call is TRBV7-8, the J call TRBJ1-1, with a weak D call TRBD1 (5 bases). V gave up 2 bases and J gave up 1 base, with 17 bases separating them. Germline CDR1 reads SGHVS; CDR2 reads FQNEAQ. The CDR3 extends over 17 amino acids. The CDR3 sequence: CASSLYRGTGRNTEAFF. The CDR3, as DNA: TGTGCCAGCAGCTTATATCGGGGCACGGGCAGGAACACTGAAGCTTTCTTT.

This chain links TRBV13 with TRBJ1-4, with TRBD1 as a possible D gene (6 bases). The CDR3 sequence is 17 residues long. Germline V gene lookup returns CDR1 PRHDT and CDR2 FYEKMQ (reference sequence). The V end lost 4 bases, the J end lost 7 bases, and 22 bases lay between the germline ends. This chain's CDR3 is CASSSIPSGGPIEKLFF. CDR3 DNA: TGTGCCAGCAGCTCAATTCCATCCGGGGGGCCCATTGAAAAACTGTTTTTT.

The chain employs TRBV5-5 and TRBJ2-1; TRBD1 aligns across 8 bases. The CDR3 totals 15 residues. Germline assignment: CDR1 SGHKS and CDR2 YYEKEE (reference sequence). With V trimmed by 4 bases and J by 4 bases, 7 bases remained unmatched. The CDR3 DNA sequence: TGTGCCAGCAGCCTACAGGGGGGACTGTACAATGAGCAGTTCTTC. This encodes CASSLQGGLYNEQFF.

The chain uses TRBV9 and TRBJ2-5; 8 nucleotides align to TRBD2. The ends lost 2 bases at V and 1 base at J; junction bases unmatched: 7. Germline V gene sequence: CDR1 SGDLS, CDR2 YYNGEE. The CDR3 is 16 residues long. In nucleotides, the CDR3 is TGTGCCAGCAGCGTTGGGGGACTAGACGCCCAAGAGACCCAGTACTTC. Translating it yields CASSVGGLDAQETQYF.

This chain links TRBV13 with TRBJ2-3; D is unresolved. Trimming shortened V by 0 bases and J by 0 bases, and 4 bases separated the two germline ends. This CDR3 comprises 14 residues. Germline-derived CDR1 and CDR2 are PRHDT and FYEKMQ (reference sequence). The CDR3 sequence: CASSLGQSTDTQYF. The CDR3 DNA follows: TGTGCCAGCAGCTTAGGCCAAAGCACAGATACGCAGTATTTT.

The rearrangement joins TRBV5-5 to TRBJ1-1, with a weak D call TRBD1 (5 bases). The CDR3 is made up of 12 amino acids. Germline-derived CDR1 and CDR2 are SGHKS and YYEKEE (reference sequence). Trimming stripped 4 bases from V and 8 bases from J, with 12 bases between. The CDR3 is CASSRGTLEAFF. The CDR3, as DNA: TGTGCCAGCAGCCGCGGGACCTTAGAAGCTTTCTTT. The full variable domain, with the rest looked up from reference TRBV5-5 and TRBJ1-1, is DAGVTQSPTHLIKTRGQQVTLRCSPISGHKSVSWYQQVLGQGPQFIFQYYEKEERGRGNFPDRFSARQFPNYSSELNVNALLLGDSALYLCASSRGTLEAFFGQGTRLTVV.

This sequence joins TRBV5-1 and TRBJ2-2, with D possibly being TRBD2 (6 bases). V was shortened by 6 bases and J by 2 bases, with 11 bases between the two germline ends. The CDR3 totals 14 residues. Germline V gives CDR1 SGHRS, CDR2 YFSETQ. The CDR3 DNA reads TGCGCCAGCACGGGGGTGTCCAACACCGGGGAGCTGTTTTTT. It codes for CASTGVSNTGELFF.

The CDR3: CAWDRLNTEAFF. The CDR3 coding sequence is TGTGCCTGGGACAGGCTCAACACTGAAGCTTTCTTT. This chain joins TRBV30 and TRBJ1-1; weak D call: TRBD1 (6 bases). V was trimmed by 5 bases and J by 2 bases, leaving 9 bases between them. The V gene's germline CDR1 is GTSNPN and CDR2 SVGIG (reference sequence). The CDR3 is made up of 12 amino acids.

The V gene is TRBV5-4, the J gene TRBJ2-2; 10 nucleotides match TRBD2. Germline loops: CDR1 SGHNT, CDR2 YYREEE (reference sequence). Losses at the gene ends were 2 bases for V and 2 bases for J; bases not matched to a gene: 6. The CDR3 is 17 amino acids. The CDR3 reads CASSFGLAELNTGELFF. DNA of the CDR3: TGTGCCAGCAGCTTCGGACTAGCGGAGCTCAACACCGGGGAGCTGTTTTTT.

This sequence joins TRBV9 and TRBJ2-7, with 10 bases aligning to TRBD2. The V and J ends lost 0 bases and 6 bases, in that order; junction bases with no gene match: 9. The germline V gene encodes CDR1 SGDLS and CDR2 YYNGEE. This CDR3 region has 16 residues. The CDR3 spells CASSVGGAGGLGEQYF. CDR3 sequence (DNA): TGTGCCAGCAGCGTAGGAGGAGCGGGGGGGCTGGGCGAGCAGTACTTC.